This TCR beta chain derives from a study of T cells in Graves' hyperthyroidism and ophthalmopathy. Researchers amplified the TCR beta CDR3 regions from RNA transcripts. Researchers ran a first-round RT-PCR on the TCR CDR3 using the HTBI primer set. TCRdb fed the multiplex PCR reads into MiXCR, producing one record per CDR3 protein. The data contain about 360,000 distinct CDR3 sequences, around 25% of them singletons. The V segment lost 5 bases and the J segment 10 bases; nucleotides outside the gene matches: 11. Germline V gene data show CDR1 as SGHTA and CDR2 as FQGTGA. There are 14 residues in the CDR3.

This chain links TRBV7-3 with TRBJ2-1; TRBD1 agrees at 7 bases. The sequenced sample was blood. The TCR originated in a man aged 45-65 years with Graves' hyperthyroidism. This CDR3 is CASSLGRQGSEQFF. CDR3 coding DNA: TGTGCCAGCAGCCTAGGGAGACAGGGAAGCGAGCAGTTCTTC.